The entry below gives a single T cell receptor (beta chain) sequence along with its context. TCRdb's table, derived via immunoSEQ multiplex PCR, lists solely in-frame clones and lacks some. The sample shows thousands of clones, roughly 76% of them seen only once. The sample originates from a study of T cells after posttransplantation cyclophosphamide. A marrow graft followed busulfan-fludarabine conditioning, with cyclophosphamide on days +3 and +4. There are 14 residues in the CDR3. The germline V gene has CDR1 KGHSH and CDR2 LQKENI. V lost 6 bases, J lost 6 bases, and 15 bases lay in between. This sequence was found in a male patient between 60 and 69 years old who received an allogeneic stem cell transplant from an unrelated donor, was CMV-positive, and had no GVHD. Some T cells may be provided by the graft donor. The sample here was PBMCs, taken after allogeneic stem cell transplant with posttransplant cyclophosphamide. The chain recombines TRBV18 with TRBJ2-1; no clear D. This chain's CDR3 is CASSTTQPRNEQFF. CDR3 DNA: TGTGCCAGCTCTACGACACAGCCTCGCAATGAGCAGTTCTTC.